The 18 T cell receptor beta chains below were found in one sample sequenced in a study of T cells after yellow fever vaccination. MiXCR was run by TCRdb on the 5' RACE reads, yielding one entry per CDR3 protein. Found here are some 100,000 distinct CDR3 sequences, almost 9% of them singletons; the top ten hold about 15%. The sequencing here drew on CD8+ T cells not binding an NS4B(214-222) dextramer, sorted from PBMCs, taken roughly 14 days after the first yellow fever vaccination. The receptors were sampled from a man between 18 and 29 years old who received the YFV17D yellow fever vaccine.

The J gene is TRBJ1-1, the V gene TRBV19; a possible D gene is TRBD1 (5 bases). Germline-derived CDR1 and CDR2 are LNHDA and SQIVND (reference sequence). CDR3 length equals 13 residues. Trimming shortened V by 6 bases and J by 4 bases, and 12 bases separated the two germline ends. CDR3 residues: CASSPNGATEAFF. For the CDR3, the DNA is TGTGCCAGTAGCCCCAACGGGGCCACTGAAGCTTTCTTT.

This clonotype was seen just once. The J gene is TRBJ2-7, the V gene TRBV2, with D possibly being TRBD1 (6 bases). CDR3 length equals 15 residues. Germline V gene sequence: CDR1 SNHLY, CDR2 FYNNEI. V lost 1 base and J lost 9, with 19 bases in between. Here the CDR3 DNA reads TGTGCCAGCAGTGAAGTGCAGGGGATTGGGGTAGCGCAGTACGTC. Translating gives CASSEVQGIGVAQYV.

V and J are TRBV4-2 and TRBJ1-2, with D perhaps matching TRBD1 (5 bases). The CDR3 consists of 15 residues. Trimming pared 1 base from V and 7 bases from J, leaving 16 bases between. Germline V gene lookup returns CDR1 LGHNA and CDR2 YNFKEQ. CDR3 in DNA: TGTGCCAGCAGCCAAGGACTTCCGGGACGGGGTGGCTACACCTTC. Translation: CASSQGLPGRGGYTF.

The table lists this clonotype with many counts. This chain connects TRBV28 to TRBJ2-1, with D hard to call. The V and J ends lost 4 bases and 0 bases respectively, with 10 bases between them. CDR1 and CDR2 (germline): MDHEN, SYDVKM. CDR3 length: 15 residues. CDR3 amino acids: CASSSGVSSYNEQFF. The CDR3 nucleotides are TGTGCCAGCAGTTCTGGGGTGAGCTCCTACAATGAGCAGTTCTTC. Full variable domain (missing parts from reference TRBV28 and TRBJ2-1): DVKVTQSSRYLVKRTGEKVFLECVQDMDHENMFWYRQDPGLGLRLIYFSYDVKMKEKGDIPEGYSVSREKKERFSLILESASTNQTSMYLCASSSGVSSYNEQFFGPGTRLTVL.

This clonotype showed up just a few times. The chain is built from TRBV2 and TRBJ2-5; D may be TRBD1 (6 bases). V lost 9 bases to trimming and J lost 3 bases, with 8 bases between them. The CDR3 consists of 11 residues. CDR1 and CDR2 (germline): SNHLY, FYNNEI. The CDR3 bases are TGTGCCAGTCCAGGGGAAGAGACCCAGTACTTC. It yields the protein CASPGEETQYF.

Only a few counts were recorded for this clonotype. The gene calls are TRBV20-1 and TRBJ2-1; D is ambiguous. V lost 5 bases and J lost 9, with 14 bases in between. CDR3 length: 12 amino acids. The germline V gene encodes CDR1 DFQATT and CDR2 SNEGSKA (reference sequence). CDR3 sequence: CSARTGLREQFF. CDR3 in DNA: TGCAGTGCTCGAACCGGGTTGCGTGAGCAGTTCTTC.

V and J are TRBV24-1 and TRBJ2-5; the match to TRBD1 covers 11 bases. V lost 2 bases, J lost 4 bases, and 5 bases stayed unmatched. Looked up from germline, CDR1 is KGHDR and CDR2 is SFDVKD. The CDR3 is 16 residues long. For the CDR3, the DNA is TGTGCCACCAGTGATTGGACAGGGGGCGAGTTAGAGACCCAGTACTTC. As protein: CATSDWTGGELETQYF.

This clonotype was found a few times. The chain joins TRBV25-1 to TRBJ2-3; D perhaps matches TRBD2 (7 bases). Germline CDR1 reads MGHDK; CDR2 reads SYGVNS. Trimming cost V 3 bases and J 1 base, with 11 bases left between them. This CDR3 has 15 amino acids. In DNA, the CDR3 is TGTGCCAGCAGTGATCGCGGGGGCCGCACAGATACGCAGTATTTT. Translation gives CASSDRGGRTDTQYF.

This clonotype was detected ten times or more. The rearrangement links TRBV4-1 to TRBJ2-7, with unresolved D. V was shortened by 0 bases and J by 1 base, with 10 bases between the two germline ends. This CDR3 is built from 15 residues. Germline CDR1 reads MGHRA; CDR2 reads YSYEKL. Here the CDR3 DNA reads TGCGCCAGCAGCCAAGATCAGAGCCGATCCTACGAGCAGTACTTC. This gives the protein CASSQDQSRSYEQYF.

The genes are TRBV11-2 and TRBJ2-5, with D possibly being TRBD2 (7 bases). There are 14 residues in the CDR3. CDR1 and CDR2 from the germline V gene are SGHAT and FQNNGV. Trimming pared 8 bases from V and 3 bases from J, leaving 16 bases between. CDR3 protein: CASSRVGGEETQYF. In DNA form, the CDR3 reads TGTGCCAGCTCTCGGGTAGGGGGGGAAGAGACCCAGTACTTC.

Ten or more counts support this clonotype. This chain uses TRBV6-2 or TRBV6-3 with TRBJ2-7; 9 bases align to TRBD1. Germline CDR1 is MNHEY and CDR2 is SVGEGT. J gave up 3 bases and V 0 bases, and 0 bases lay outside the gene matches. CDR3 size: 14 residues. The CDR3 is CASSYSTGGYEQYV. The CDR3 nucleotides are TGTGCCAGCAGTTACTCGACAGGGGGCTACGAGCAGTACGTC.

The CDR3 DNA sequence: TGTGCCAGCAGTATAGGGGGGCTCGCTGAAGCTTTCTTT. The encoded protein is CASSIGGLAEAFF. V and J are TRBV6-1 and TRBJ1-1; tentative D call: TRBD1 (6 bases). V was shortened by 5 bases and J by 6 bases, with 13 bases between the two germline ends. The V gene's germline CDR1 is MNHNS and CDR2 SASEGT. The CDR3 length is 13 residues.

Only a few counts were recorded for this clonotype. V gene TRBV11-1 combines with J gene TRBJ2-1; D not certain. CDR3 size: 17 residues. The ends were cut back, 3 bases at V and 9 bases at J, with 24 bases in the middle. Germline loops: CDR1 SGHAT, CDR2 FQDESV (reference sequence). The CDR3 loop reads CASSFPTVFPQDGEQFF. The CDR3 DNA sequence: TGTGCCAGCAGCTTTCCCACCGTTTTTCCTCAGGACGGTGAGCAGTTCTTC.

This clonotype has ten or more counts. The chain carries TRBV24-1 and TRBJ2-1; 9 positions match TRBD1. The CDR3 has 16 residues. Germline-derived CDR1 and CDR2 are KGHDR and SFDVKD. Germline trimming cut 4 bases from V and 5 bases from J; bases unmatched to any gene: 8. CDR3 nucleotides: TGTGCCACCAGTGAAAACCGGGACAGGGACAACAATGAGCAGTTCTTC. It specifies CATSENRDRDNNEQFF.

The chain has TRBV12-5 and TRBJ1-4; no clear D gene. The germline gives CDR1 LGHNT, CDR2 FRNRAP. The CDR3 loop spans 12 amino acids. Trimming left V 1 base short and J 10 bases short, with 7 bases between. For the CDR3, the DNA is TGTGCTAGTGGTTTGGGATCTGGAAAACTGTTTTTT. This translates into CASGLGSGKLFF.

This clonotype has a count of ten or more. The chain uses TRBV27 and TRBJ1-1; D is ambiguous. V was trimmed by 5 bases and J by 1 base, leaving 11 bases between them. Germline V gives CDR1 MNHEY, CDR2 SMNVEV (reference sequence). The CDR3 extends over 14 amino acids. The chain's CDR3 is CASSPHYTNTEAFF. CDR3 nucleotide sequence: TGTGCCAGCAGTCCCCACTACACGAACACTGAAGCTTTCTTT.

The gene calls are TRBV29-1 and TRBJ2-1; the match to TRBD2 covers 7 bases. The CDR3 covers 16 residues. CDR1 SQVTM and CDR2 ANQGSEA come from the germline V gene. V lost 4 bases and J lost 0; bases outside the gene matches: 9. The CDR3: CSVVWGGVSSYNEQFF. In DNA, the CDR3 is TGCAGCGTTGTCTGGGGGGGTGTAAGCTCCTACAATGAGCAGTTCTTC.

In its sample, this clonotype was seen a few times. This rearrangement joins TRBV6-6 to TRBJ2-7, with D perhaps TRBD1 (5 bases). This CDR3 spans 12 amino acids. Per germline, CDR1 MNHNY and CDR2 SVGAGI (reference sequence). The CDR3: CVPGLSAYEQYV. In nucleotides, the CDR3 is TGTGTACCAGGGCTCTCAGCCTACGAGCAGTACGTC.